The text below deals with one TCR beta chain. What it binds is unknown. This CDR3 is built from 17 residues. Germline CDR1 reads SGHKS; CDR2 reads YYEKEE (reference sequence). Trimming stripped 3 bases from V and 5 bases from J, with 23 bases between. A J-beta primer mix and a sample-barcoded 5' primer were used in a second PCR of about 7 to 12 cycles. No fewer than 3 million CDR3-containing paired-end reads came from each sample. TCRdb reanalysed the 5' RACE reads using MiXCR and keeps one entry per CDR3 protein. The sample has 800,000 to 950,000 distinct CDR3 sequences, about 29% seen once; the top ten hold roughly 10%. This specimen belongs to a study of blood T cells in healthy people across ages. As for the study in general: With template switching, about one barcoded beta molecule was captured per two T cells. Whole-study results and caveats: Naive T cell percentage and TCR beta diversity correlated strongly.

These data were also reused for a study on T cells of mothers and their children. In that study: Biologically related mothers and children overlapped slightly more than unrelated pairs, a non-significant difference.

The V and J genes are TRBV5-5 and TRBJ1-1; D perhaps matches TRBD1 (5 bases). This TCR was recovered from a woman between 40 and 55 years old in good health. The sample was blood. The CDR3 coding sequence is TGTGCCAGCAGCTCCGGGACTGGGTATACTGGAAGGACTGAAGCTTTCTTT. Translating it yields CASSSGTGYTGRTEAFF. Drawing the rest from reference TRBV5-5 and TRBJ1-1, the complete variable domain is DAGVTQSPTHLIKTRGQQVTLRCSPISGHKSVSWYQQVLGQGPQFIFQYYEKEERGRGNFPDRFSARQFPNYSSELNVNALLLGDSALYLCASSSGTGYTGRTEAFFGQGTRLTVV.